A selection of T cell receptor beta chains follows, all from one sample in a study of blood T cell repertoires in COVID-19. The method was immunoSEQ multiplex PCR; TCRdb's version includes in-frame clones alone and lacks a portion of them. The sample yields 100,000 to 150,000 clones, about 72% seen once. Sequences were obtained from peripheral blood. The receptors here all came from a woman in her seventies with acute or convalescent COVID-19. Each CDR3 is given with its conserved first and last residue. D genes are given only for firm matches. Clone sizes are given selectively: once, few, many, or a class where the clone is expanded.

J gene: TRBJ2-2
D gene: NA
clone size: NA
V gene: TRBV12-3/TRBV12-4
CDR3 DNA: TGTGCCAGCAGTCGGACCGGGGAGCTGTTTTTT
CDR3 protein: CASSRTGELFF

J gene: TRBJ2-1
D gene: TRBD2
clone size: NA
V gene: TRBV29-1
CDR3 DNA: TGCAGCGTTGAGGGGGGGGAGGGGATCCCCTACAATGAGCAGTTCTTC
CDR3 protein: CSVEGGEGIPYNEQFF

J gene: TRBJ1-6
D gene: TRBD1
clone size: NA
V gene: TRBV10-3
CDR3 DNA: TGTGCCATCAGGATCCGGGACAGCATTAATTCACCCCTCCACTTT
CDR3 protein: CAIRIRDSINSPLHF

J gene: TRBJ1-3
D gene: NA
clone size: NA
V gene: TRBV5-6
CDR3 DNA: TGTGCCAGCAGCGTTCTTGGAAACACCATATATTTT
CDR3 protein: CASSVLGNTIYF

J gene: TRBJ1-2
D gene: NA
clone size: few
V gene: TRBV19
CDR3 DNA: TGTGCCAGTAGTATGGAGGCAGGGGTCTATGGCTACACCTTC
CDR3 protein: CASSMEAGVYGYTF

J gene: TRBJ2-7
D gene: TRBD1
clone size: NA
V gene: TRBV19
CDR3 DNA: TGTGCCAGTAGTTTTACAGGGGGTGCCTACGAGCAGTACTTC
CDR3 protein: CASSFTGGAYEQYF

J gene: TRBJ1-6
D gene: NA
clone size: NA
V gene: TRBV5-6
CDR3 DNA: TGTGCCAGCAGCTCGAGAGGGCGTAATTCACCCCTCCACTTT
CDR3 protein: CASSSRGRNSPLHF

J gene: TRBJ1-5
D gene: NA
clone size: once
V gene: TRBV5-1
CDR3 DNA: TGCGCCAGCAGCGGAGGGGGCAATCAGCCCCAGCATTTT
CDR3 protein: CASSGGGNQPQHF

J gene: TRBJ2-3
D gene: NA
clone size: once
V gene: TRBV7-9
CDR3 DNA: TGTGCCAGCAGCGTAGTCCAGGGCACAGATACGCAGTATTTT
CDR3 protein: CASSVVQGTDTQYF

J gene: TRBJ2-3
D gene: NA
clone size: few
V gene: TRBV9
CDR3 DNA: TGTGCCAGCAGCGTTGGGGGCTCCACAGATACGCAGTATTTT
CDR3 protein: CASSVGGSTDTQYF

J gene: TRBJ2-5
D gene: TRBD2
clone size: once
V gene: TRBV24-1
CDR3 DNA: TGTGCCACCAGCAGCGGGAGCCCCCAAGAGACCCAGTACTTC
CDR3 protein: CATSSGSPQETQYF

J gene: TRBJ2-2
D gene: TRBD2
clone size: NA
V gene: TRBV11-2
CDR3 DNA: TGTGCCAGCAGCTTTTCGACTAGCGGGACCGGGGAGCTGTTTTTT
CDR3 protein: CASSFSTSGTGELFF

J gene: TRBJ2-3
D gene: TRBD2
clone size: NA
V gene: TRBV10-3
CDR3 DNA: TGTGCCATCAGTGGGGCTAGCGGGGGGGCCAATGAAGATACGCAGTATTTT
CDR3 protein: CAISGASGGANEDTQYF

J gene: TRBJ2-7
D gene: TRBD1
clone size: NA
V gene: TRBV7-9
CDR3 DNA: TGTGCCAGCAGCAGAGACAGGGGGCCCAACGAGCAGTACTTC
CDR3 protein: CASSRDRGPNEQYF

J gene: TRBJ2-3
D gene: NA
clone size: NA
V gene: TRBV13
CDR3 DNA: TGTGCCAGCAGCTCGGGACGGAGGGAAGTGGATACGCAGTATTTT
CDR3 protein: CASSSGRREVDTQYF

J gene: TRBJ2-5
D gene: TRBD2
clone size: NA
V gene: TRBV18
CDR3 DNA: TGTGCCAGCTCGAGTCTAGCGGGGGGGCGCCAAGAGACCCAGTACTTC
CDR3 protein: CASSSLAGGRQETQYF

J gene: TRBJ1-4
D gene: TRBD1
clone size: NA
V gene: TRBV11-2
CDR3 DNA: TGTGCCAGCAGCTTAGACGGACAGGCCTCCGAAAAACTGTTTTTT
CDR3 protein: CASSLDGQASEKLFF

J gene: TRBJ2-7
D gene: NA
clone size: NA
V gene: TRBV28
CDR3 DNA: TGTGCCAGCAGCAGGGCAGCCTACGAGCAGTACTTC
CDR3 protein: CASSRAAYEQYF

J gene: TRBJ1-4
D gene: NA
clone size: few
V gene: TRBV4-1
CDR3 DNA: TGCGCCAGCAGCCAAGGGGTAGGCCGGGCAACTAATGAAAAACTGTTTTTT
CDR3 protein: CASSQGVGRATNEKLFF

J gene: TRBJ1-1
D gene: TRBD1
clone size: few
V gene: TRBV19
CDR3 DNA: TGTGCCAGTAGTACGACAGGGGCCCATACGACTGAAGCTTTCTTT
CDR3 protein: CASSTTGAHTTEAFF

J gene: TRBJ2-3
D gene: TRBD2
clone size: NA
V gene: TRBV5-1
CDR3 DNA: TGCGCCAGCAGCTCCCCTAGCGGGAGACGCTTAAATGCAGATACGCAGTATTTT
CDR3 protein: CASSSPSGRRLNADTQYF

J gene: TRBJ1-2
D gene: TRBD1
clone size: NA
V gene: TRBV18
CDR3 DNA: TGTGCCAGCTCACCTCTGGGACAGACCTCTATGGGCTACACCTTC
CDR3 protein: CASSPLGQTSMGYTF

J gene: TRBJ2-2
D gene: NA
clone size: NA
V gene: TRBV2
CDR3 DNA: TGTGCCAGCAAGTCTACCTACACCGGGGAGCTGTTTTTT
CDR3 protein: CASKSTYTGELFF

J gene: TRBJ1-2
D gene: TRBD1
clone size: NA
V gene: TRBV6-6
CDR3 DNA: TGTGCCAGCAGTTACCGGGACAGTTCTTTCTATGGCTACACCTTC
CDR3 protein: CASSYRDSSFYGYTF

J gene: TRBJ2-2
D gene: NA
clone size: NA
V gene: TRBV7-8
CDR3 DNA: TGTGCCAGCAGCCCGACTTTGCGGAACACCGGGGAGCTGTTTTTT
CDR3 protein: CASSPTLRNTGELFF

J gene: TRBJ2-3
D gene: NA
clone size: NA
V gene: TRBV3-1/TRBV3-2
CDR3 DNA: TGTGCCAGCAGCCAAGACCTCGGCACAGATACGCAGTATTTT
CDR3 protein: CASSQDLGTDTQYF

J gene: TRBJ1-2
D gene: NA
clone size: once
V gene: TRBV19
CDR3 DNA: TGTGCCAGTATCAAGGACAGCTCTAACTATGGCTACACCTTC
CDR3 protein: CASIKDSSNYGYTF

J gene: TRBJ1-2
D gene: NA
clone size: few
V gene: TRBV6-5
CDR3 DNA: TGTGCCAGCAGTTACTCTGTAGAGGCGGATGGCTACACCTTC
CDR3 protein: CASSYSVEADGYTF

J gene: TRBJ1-1
D gene: NA
clone size: NA
V gene: TRBV6-1
CDR3 DNA: TGTGCCAGCAGTGGCGGGGCTGAGAACACTGAAGCTTTCTTT
CDR3 protein: CASSGGAENTEAFF

J gene: TRBJ2-6
D gene: TRBD1
clone size: NA
V gene: TRBV5-5
CDR3 DNA: TGTGCCAGCAGCTTGACCGGGACAGGACCCTCTGGGGCCAACGTCCTGACTTTC
CDR3 protein: CASSLTGTGPSGANVLTF

J gene: TRBJ2-5
D gene: NA
clone size: many
V gene: TRBV3-1/TRBV3-2
CDR3 DNA: TGTGCCAGCAGCCAAGGCTTACAGGGTGACCAGTACTTC
CDR3 protein: CASSQGLQGDQYF

J gene: TRBJ1-2
D gene: TRBD1
clone size: NA
V gene: TRBV6-5
CDR3 DNA: TGTGCCAGCAGAGTTCAAGGACAGGGGAACTATGGCTACACCTTC
CDR3 protein: CASRVQGQGNYGYTF

J gene: TRBJ1-2
D gene: NA
clone size: NA
V gene: TRBV6-5
CDR3 DNA: TGTGCCAGCAGTTACTCGGGGGGAGTTGGTGGCTACACCTTC
CDR3 protein: CASSYSGGVGGYTF